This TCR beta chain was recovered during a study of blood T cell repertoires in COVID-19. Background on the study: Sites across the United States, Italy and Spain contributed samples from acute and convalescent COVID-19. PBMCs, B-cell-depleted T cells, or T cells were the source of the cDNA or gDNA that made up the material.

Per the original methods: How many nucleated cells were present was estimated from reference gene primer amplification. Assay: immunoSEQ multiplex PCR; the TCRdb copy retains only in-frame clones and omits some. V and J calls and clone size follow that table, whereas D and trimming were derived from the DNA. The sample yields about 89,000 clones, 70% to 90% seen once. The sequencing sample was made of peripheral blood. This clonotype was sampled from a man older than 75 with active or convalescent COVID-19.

CDR3 sequence: CSVRRGWGTDTQYF. CDR3 nucleotides: TGCAGCGTCCGCAGGGGTTGGGGAACAGATACGCAGTATTTT. The V and J genes are TRBV29-1 and TRBJ2-3; D perhaps matches TRBD1 (6 bases). Trimming shortened V by 6 bases and J by 3 bases, and 16 bases separated the two germline ends. This CDR3 comprises 14 residues. Germline V gene sequence: CDR1 SQVTM, CDR2 ANQGSEA.